This is a list of T cell receptor beta chains from one sample in a study of blood T cell repertoires in COVID-19. Generated by immunoSEQ multiplex PCR, the TCRdb table keeps only in-frame clones and is missing some. Counted here are 200,000 to 250,000 clones, about nine tenths occurring once; the ten biggest clones make up roughly 3%. Sequencing was carried out using peripheral blood. The source of these receptors is a man aged 25 to 40 with COVID-19, enrolled during active disease. Both conserved end residues are part of each CDR3. D genes are given only for firm matches. Where a row states a size, it is once, few, many or the class of an expanded clone; other rows omit it.

-	-	TRBV7-9	TRBJ1-4	CASSPSNEKLFF	TGTGCCAGCAGCCCAAGCAATGAAAAACTGTTTTTT
TRBD1	-	TRBV27	TRBJ1-2	CASSLKVDRAEGKNGYTF	TGTGCCAGCAGTTTAAAAGTGGACAGGGCGGAGGGGAAGAATGGCTACACCTTC
TRBD1	-	TRBV15	TRBJ1-1	CATTGQVGTEAFF	TGTGCCACCACGGGACAGGTAGGGACTGAAGCTTTCTTT
-	-	TRBV5-1	TRBJ2-2	CASRVRDTGELFF	TGCGCCAGCAGGGTGAGGGACACCGGGGAGCTGTTTTTT
TRBD2	-	TRBV7-8	TRBJ2-1	CASSPGRGGLFYNEQFF	TGTGCCAGCAGCCCCGGGAGGGGGGGACTCTTCTACAATGAGCAGTTCTTC
-	-	TRBV5-1	TRBJ1-2	CASSLEWAGSDGYTF	TGCGCCAGCAGCTTGGAATGGGCAGGGTCTGATGGCTACACCTTC
TRBD2	-	TRBV11-1	TRBJ2-3	CASSGTSGGGRDTQYF	TGTGCCAGCAGCGGGACTAGCGGGGGGGGGAGAGATACGCAGTATTTT
-	-	TRBV12-3/TRBV12-4	TRBJ1-2	CASSNDRNYGYTF	TGTGCCAGCAGCAACGACAGGAACTATGGCTACACCTTC
TRBD2	-	TRBV4-1	TRBJ2-5	CASSQVPGLAGGQETQYF	TGCGCCAGCAGCCAAGTTCCAGGACTAGCGGGGGGCCAAGAGACCCAGTACTTC
-	-	TRBV5-1	TRBJ1-2	CASSLGRTEYGYTF	TGCGCCAGCAGCTTGGGTCGGACAGAGTATGGCTACACCTTC
TRBD1	-	TRBV19	TRBJ1-2	CASRRTGEDYGYTF	TGTGCCAGTAGACGGACAGGGGAGGACTATGGCTACACCTTC
TRBD2	-	TRBV14	TRBJ2-1	CASSPLRIAGWSGNEQFF	TGTGCCAGCAGCCCACTCCGTATAGCGGGATGGTCGGGCAATGAGCAGTTCTTC
-	-	TRBV7-2	TRBJ1-1	CASSLGGGRGTEAFF	TGTGCCAGCAGCTTAGGGGGCGGACGTGGAACTGAAGCTTTCTTT
-	-	TRBV3-1/TRBV3-2	TRBJ2-7	CASSRGLSYEQYF	TGTGCCAGCAGCCGGGGCCTTTCCTACGAGCAGTACTTC
-	-	TRBV7-3	TRBJ2-3	CASSSRSQGDTQYF	TGTGCCAGCAGCTCTCGGAGCCAGGGAGATACGCAGTATTTT
TRBD1	-	TRBV5-1	TRBJ1-1	CASSEGQGALENTEAFF	TGCGCCAGCAGCGAGGGACAGGGGGCTTTAGAGAACACTGAAGCTTTCTTT
-	-	TRBV6-2/TRBV6-3	TRBJ1-1	CASSYRGRNTEAFF	TGTGCCAGCAGTTACCGGGGAAGGAACACTGAAGCTTTCTTT
TRBD1	-	TRBV6-5	TRBJ1-1	CASSPDRARAFF	TGTGCCAGCAGTCCGGACAGGGCGAGAGCTTTCTTT
TRBD1	-	TRBV28	TRBJ2-7	CASKDRDRDYEQYF	TGTGCCAGCAAGGACCGGGACAGGGACTACGAGCAGTACTTC
TRBD1	-	TRBV19	TRBJ1-5	CASSSDRSQPQHF	TGTGCCAGTAGTTCGGACAGGTCTCAGCCCCAGCATTTT
TRBD1	once	TRBV27	TRBJ2-7	CASSLGGQGALYEQYF	TGTGCCAGCAGTTTGGGGGGACAGGGGGCCCTTTACGAGCAGTACTTC
-	once	TRBV7-8	TRBJ1-2	CASSLGQEETNYGYTF	TGTGCCAGCAGCTTAGGTCAGGAGGAAACTAACTATGGCTACACCTTC
-	-	TRBV7-9	TRBJ1-4	CASSSRANEKLFF	TGTGCCAGCAGCTCCCGGGCTAATGAAAAACTGTTTTTT
TRBD2	-	TRBV7-9	TRBJ2-2	CASRFLAGDTGELFF	TGTGCCAGCAGATTCCTAGCGGGAGATACCGGGGAGCTGTTTTTT
TRBD2	-	TRBV18	TRBJ2-3	CASSPTSGDTQYF	TGTGCCAGCTCACCAACTAGCGGAGATACGCAGTATTTT
TRBD1	-	TRBV2	TRBJ1-4	CASRTTGQGVRKLFF	TGTGCCAGCAGGACGACGGGACAGGGGGTTAGAAAACTGTTTTTT
TRBD1	-	TRBV25-1	TRBJ2-1	CASSDFRDRDFNEQFF	TGTGCCAGCAGTGACTTCCGGGACAGGGATTTCAATGAGCAGTTCTTC
-	-	TRBV24-1	TRBJ1-1	CATSDRGEAFF	TGTGCCACCAGTGATCGAGGTGAAGCTTTCTTT
-	once	TRBV15	TRBJ2-1	CATSIEGGSYNEQFF	TGTGCCACCAGCATTGAAGGGGGATCCTACAATGAGCAGTTCTTC
-	-	TRBV9	TRBJ2-2	CASQEGGRNGELFF	TGTGCCTCTCAAGAGGGGGGGCGAAACGGGGAGCTGTTTTTT
TRBD1	once	TRBV15	TRBJ2-1	CATSREFEGAHEQFF	TGTGCCACCAGCAGGGAGTTCGAGGGGGCCCATGAGCAGTTCTTC
TRBD1	-	TRBV2	TRBJ1-4	CASSGSGQGFEKLFF	TGTGCCAGCAGTGGTTCCGGACAGGGTTTCGAAAAACTGTTTTTT
-	-	TRBV21-1	TRBJ2-2	CFTPRTSGYITGELFF	TGTTTCACCCCCAGGACTAGCGGGTATATCACCGGGGAGCTGTTTTTT
-	-	TRBV3-1/TRBV3-2	TRBJ1-2	CASSQRQSPNYGYTF	TGTGCCAGCAGCCAACGACAGAGCCCTAACTATGGCTACACCTTC
TRBD1	-	TRBV19	TRBJ1-1	CASSIDRRTGRGTEAFF	TGTGCCAGTAGTATAGACCGCAGGACAGGGAGAGGGACTGAAGCTTTCTTT
TRBD2	once	TRBV3-1/TRBV3-2	TRBJ2-7	CASSRWTSGTREQYF	TGTGCCAGCAGCCGATGGACTAGCGGGACCCGCGAGCAGTACTTC
TRBD1	-	TRBV19	TRBJ1-5	CASSPVRGQRLLGNQPQHF	TGTGCCAGTAGTCCTGTTAGGGGACAGAGACTTTTAGGCAATCAGCCCCAGCATTTT
-	-	TRBV19	TRBJ1-6	CASSIAGDLSSYNSPLHF	TGTGCCAGTAGTATAGCGGGGGACCTCAGCTCCTATAATTCACCCCTCCACTTT
TRBD1	-	TRBV19	TRBJ2-7	CASTPGQGGMYEQYF	TGTGCCAGTACCCCGGGACAGGGGGGAATGTACGAGCAGTACTTC
TRBD1	many	TRBV9	TRBJ2-3	CASSVLGTGGDTQYF	TGTGCCAGCAGCGTATTGGGGACAGGGGGAGATACGCAGTATTTT